This T cell receptor (beta chain) was sequenced during a study of T cells in Graves' hyperthyroidism and ophthalmopathy. This clonotype was seen ten or more times. Its antigen is not known. V was trimmed by 5 bases and J by 3 bases, leaving 14 bases between them. The CDR3 length is 15 residues. Germline CDR1 is SGHTA and CDR2 is FQGTGA. When ophthalmopathy did not progress within 18 months, Graves' hyperthyroidism was considered stable. Patients showing uncontrolled infection, other autoimmune disease, pregnancy or lactation were ineligible. Thyroid ultrasound and orbital computed tomography, with clinical symptoms and serum thyroxine and TRAb, informed diagnoses. The study's findings and limits: Ophthalmopathy got predicted by the model a median approximately 6 months before its onset.

RNA transcripts were the template for amplifying TCR beta CDR3 regions. During a first-round RT-PCR of the TCR CDR3, the HTBI primer set was used. TCRdb re-derived calls from the multiplex PCR reads in MiXCR, one entry per CDR3 protein. Among 610,000 or so distinct CDR3 sequences listed, around 46% were seen once. This TCR came from a young woman with Graves' hyperthyroidism. The chain combines TRBV7-3 with TRBJ1-3; a possible D gene is TRBD1 (6 bases). The source material was peripheral blood or thyroid tissue (not recorded which). CDR3 coding DNA: TGTGCCAGCAGCGAATCCGGGGGCTTTGGAAACACCATATATTTT. Translating gives CASSESGGFGNTIYF.